A selection of T cell receptor beta chains follows, all from one sample in a study of blood T cells in healthy people across ages. Each CDR3 protein gets one entry after TCRdb re-called the 5' RACE reads with MiXCR. The data show roughly 1,500,000 distinct CDR3 sequences, roughly 45% seen once. Sequences were obtained from blood. The receptors were sampled from a woman under 30 in good health. Both conserved end residues are part of each CDR3. D genes are given only for firm matches. Clone size, where shown, is once, few, many, or a class for clones that have expanded.

V gene	clone size	CDR3 length	J gene	D gene	CDR3 DNA	CDR3 protein
TRBV4-1	many	14	TRBJ2-5	.	TGCGCCAGCAGCCAAGATTGGGCTTCAGAGACCCAGTACTTC	CASSQDWASETQYF
TRBV3-1	few	14	TRBJ2-5	.	TGTGCCAGCAGCCGAGAACTAGTCCAAGAGACCCAGTACTTC	CASSRELVQETQYF
TRBV28	few	15	TRBJ1-1	.	TGTGCCAGCAGCAACCAGGGAAACTTTAACACTGAAGCTTTCTTT	CASSNQGNFNTEAFF
TRBV6-6	.	14	TRBJ1-1	TRBD1	TGTGCCAGCAGATCCGGACAGGTCCTCACTGAAGCTTTCTTT	CASRSGQVLTEAFF
TRBV28	many	15	TRBJ2-5	.	TGTGCCAGCAGGATTCCGGGCCCTGCTAGGGAGACCCAGTACTTC	CASRIPGPARETQYF
TRBV5-1	.	16	TRBJ2-1	TRBD2	TGCGCCAGCCGGACTAGCGGGGGGGCCTCCTACAATGAGCAGTTCTTC	CASRTSGGASYNEQFF
TRBV7-2	.	16	TRBJ2-5	TRBD2	TGTGCCAGCAGCTTAGCGACTAGCGGGGGTCACAATGAGCAGTACTTC	CASSLATSGGHNEQYF
TRBV12-3/TRBV12-4	.	15	TRBJ2-1	TRBD2	TGTGCCAGAAGTCAGCGGGGCGGGGTACTAAATGAGCAGTTCTTC	CARSQRGGVLNEQFF
TRBV11-2	.	19	TRBJ2-5	TRBD2	TGTGCCAGCAGCCAACTTAAGCTCGGGACTAGCGGGAGATTGAATGAGCAGTACTTC	CASSQLKLGTSGRLNEQYF
TRBV20-1	.	15	TRBJ2-5	.	TGCAGTGCTAGGAAGCAGCCAGTGGGTGGGGAGACCCAGTACTTC	CSARKQPVGGETQYF
TRBV11-2	.	16	TRBJ2-2	TRBD1	TGTGCCAGCAGCTGGGCGACAGGGAGGAACACCGGGGAGCTGTTTTTT	CASSWATGRNTGELFF
TRBV10-3	.	15	TRBJ2-1	TRBD1	TGTGCCATCACCCAAGACAGGGGGCGCAACAATGAGCAGTTCTTC	CAITQDRGRNNEQFF
TRBV20-1	few	15	TRBJ2-5	TRBD2	TGCAGTGCTAGAGATCCTCGGGGGACTAAAGAGACCCAGTACTTC	CSARDPRGTKETQYF
TRBV20-1	few	15	TRBJ2-1	TRBD2	TGCAGTGCAGACCTGGGCGGGAGCTCCTACAATGAGCAGTTCTTC	CSADLGGSSYNEQFF
TRBV12-3/TRBV12-4	few	14	TRBJ1-2	TRBD1	TGTGCCAGCAGTCAAACGGGACAGGGGTATGGCTACACCTTC	CASSQTGQGYGYTF
TRBV10-3	.	15	TRBJ2-1	TRBD2	TGTGCCATCAGTGAAAGTGGACTAGCGGACAATGAGCAGTTCTTC	CAISESGLADNEQFF
TRBV14	few	17	TRBJ2-3	.	TGTGCCAGCAGCAAATACCGGGCCGCTACTAGCACAGATACGCAGTATTTT	CASSKYRAATSTDTQYF
TRBV2	.	16	TRBJ2-5	.	TGTGCCAGCAGTGGAGCTTTCGACAGTCGACAAGAGACCCAGTACTTC	CASSGAFDSRQETQYF
TRBV20-1	.	16	TRBJ1-5	.	TGCAGTGCTAGAGATCTTGAGGTTACGGGCAATCAGCCCCAGCATTTT	CSARDLEVTGNQPQHF
TRBV7-2	many	16	TRBJ2-3	TRBD2	TGTGCCAGCAGCCTAAGGACTAGCGGAAGCACAGATACGCAGTATTTT	CASSLRTSGSTDTQYF
TRBV29-1	few	11	TRBJ2-2	.	TGCAGCGTTGAATGGGTCGGGGAGCTGTTTTTT	CSVEWVGELFF
TRBV7-9	.	15	TRBJ1-4	.	TGTGCCAGCAGCTTGAAGGGGGGAGATAATGAAAAACTGTTTTTT	CASSLKGGDNEKLFF
TRBV7-2	.	15	TRBJ2-1	.	TGTGCCAGCAGCCATGGCCGCGGGGACTACAATGAGCAGTTCTTC	CASSHGRGDYNEQFF
TRBV2	.	17	TRBJ1-2	TRBD1	TGTGCCAGCAGATCTACTGGGACAGGGAGGAGGGGGCCTGGCTACACCTTC	CASRSTGTGRRGPGYTF
TRBV12-3/TRBV12-4	.	15	TRBJ2-1	.	TGTGCCAGCAGCTTCCCCTCCCTGGGGCCAAATGAGCAGTTCTTC	CASSFPSLGPNEQFF
TRBV4-1	.	15	TRBJ2-7	.	TGCGCCAGCAGCCAAGAGCTACCTGCCTCCTACGAGCAGTACTTC	CASSQELPASYEQYF
TRBV20-1	.	15	TRBJ1-5	TRBD1	TGCAGTGCTACTCCGGGACAGGGGACTAATCAGCCCCAGCATTTT	CSATPGQGTNQPQHF
TRBV12-3/TRBV12-4	.	16	TRBJ2-1	TRBD2	TGTGCCAGCAGTGGCTATAGCGGGGGGGCCTACAGTGAGCAGTTCTTC	CASSGYSGGAYSEQFF
TRBV5-1	.	17	TRBJ2-5	.	TGCGCCAGCAGCTTGGGTCCCCTGGGGACGGTCCAAGAGACCCAGTACTTC	CASSLGPLGTVQETQYF
TRBV20-1	few	13	TRBJ2-7	TRBD2	TGCAGTGCTGGAGCGGGACCGGGCTACGAGCAGTACTTC	CSAGAGPGYEQYF
TRBV4-1	.	17	TRBJ1-5	.	TGCGCCAGCAGCCAAGAATTGGGAGACTATAGCAATCAGCCCCAGCATTTT	CASSQELGDYSNQPQHF
TRBV12-3/TRBV12-4	.	13	TRBJ2-7	TRBD1	TGTGCCAGCAGTGCCTACAGGGGCGACGAGCAGTACTTC	CASSAYRGDEQYF
TRBV7-9	few	14	TRBJ2-1	.	TGTGCCAGCAGCAATCCTCCAGCGCTCAATGAGCAGTTCTTC	CASSNPPALNEQFF
TRBV27	.	13	TRBJ2-7	.	TGTGCCAGCGGTTCTGGCGTTACCTACGAGCAGTACTTC	CASGSGVTYEQYF
TRBV7-2	few	15	TRBJ2-3	.	TGTGCCAGCAGTTTACAGCGAGGGCCAGGGGATACGCAGTATTTT	CASSLQRGPGDTQYF
TRBV28	.	13	TRBJ1-1	.	TGTGCCAGCAGCATCCCTCTGAACACTGAAGCTTTCTTT	CASSIPLNTEAFF
TRBV10-3	few	14	TRBJ2-1	TRBD2	TGTGCCATCAGTCTGGGACTAGCTATGAATGAGCAGTTCTTC	CAISLGLAMNEQFF
TRBV6-5	few	15	TRBJ2-1	TRBD1	TGTGCCAGCAGCTTAGACAGGGCTTCCTACAATGAGCAGTTCTTC	CASSLDRASYNEQFF
TRBV28	few	12	TRBJ1-2	.	TGTGCCAGCAGTTATCGGGGGTTTGGCTACACCTTC	CASSYRGFGYTF
TRBV5-1	.	19	TRBJ2-6	.	TGCGCCAGCAGCTGGGGGGGGGGCGCGGCCCACCCGGACCCCAACGTCCTGACTTTC	CASSWGGGAAHPDPNVLTF
TRBV15	few	13	TRBJ2-7	.	TGTGCCACCAGCCGGGGGGCTATCTACGAGCAGTACTTC	CATSRGAIYEQYF
TRBV11-2	.	14	TRBJ2-1	TRBD1	TGTGCCAGCACAGGACAGGGTATCTGGAATGAGCAGTTCTTC	CASTGQGIWNEQFF
TRBV18	few	15	TRBJ1-2	.	TGTGCCAGCTCACCATCCGGACAGTCAGGCTATGGCTACACCTTC	CASSPSGQSGYGYTF
TRBV12-3/TRBV12-4	.	15	TRBJ2-3	.	TGTGCCAGCAGTGGAGGACTGGGGCCACCAGATACGCAGTATTTT	CASSGGLGPPDTQYF